A selection of T cell receptor beta chains follows, all from one sample in a study of T cell responses to AZD1222 COVID-19 vaccine. Assay used: immunoSEQ multiplex PCR; TCRdb lists only in-frame clones, some missing. The sample shows 80,000 to 100,000 clones, 88% of them seen only once. The input for sequencing was peripheral blood, taken on day 0 of AZD1222 vaccination. The source is an adult in good health. CDR3s include the opening cysteine and the closing phenylalanine or tryptophan. The order of the fields is D gene, clone size, V gene, J gene, CDR3 protein, CDR3 DNA. A D gene is named only where the DNA matches it firmly. Part of the rows lack a size; the others show once, few, many or a class for expanded clones.

d_gene: -; abundance: -; v_gene: TRBV28; j_gene: TRBJ1-5; CDR3aa: CASSLAGINQPQHF; CDR3nt: TGTGCCAGCAGTTTAGCAGGGATCAATCAGCCCCAGCATTTT
d_gene: -; abundance: -; v_gene: TRBV10-3; j_gene: TRBJ1-2; CDR3aa: CAISESHNGYTF; CDR3nt: TGTGCCATCAGTGAGTCGCATAATGGCTACACCTTC
d_gene: TRBD2; abundance: -; v_gene: TRBV7-2; j_gene: TRBJ2-5; CDR3aa: CASSSRLAGYETQYF; CDR3nt: TGTGCCAGCAGCTCCCGACTAGCGGGATATGAGACCCAGTACTTC
d_gene: -; abundance: -; v_gene: TRBV18; j_gene: TRBJ2-5; CDR3aa: CASSPTNGETQYF; CDR3nt: TGTGCCAGCTCACCGACCAACGGAGAGACCCAGTACTTC
d_gene: TRBD1; abundance: -; v_gene: TRBV2; j_gene: TRBJ2-6; CDR3aa: CASRPGQVGGVLTF; CDR3nt: TGTGCCAGCAGGCCGGGACAGGTAGGCGGCGTCCTGACTTTC
d_gene: -; abundance: -; v_gene: TRBV6-5; j_gene: TRBJ1-1; CDR3aa: CASLSGSAMNTEAFF; CDR3nt: TGTGCCAGCCTATCGGGAAGCGCCATGAACACTGAAGCTTTCTTT
d_gene: -; abundance: once; v_gene: TRBV19; j_gene: TRBJ1-2; CDR3aa: CASGTYGYTF; CDR3nt: TGTGCCAGCGGGACCTATGGCTACACCTTC
d_gene: -; abundance: -; v_gene: TRBV9; j_gene: TRBJ1-1; CDR3aa: CASSVRLNTEAFF; CDR3nt: TGTGCCAGCAGCGTACGGTTGAACACTGAAGCTTTCTTT
d_gene: -; abundance: -; v_gene: TRBV9; j_gene: TRBJ2-2; CDR3aa: CASSALGSPSTGELFF; CDR3nt: TGTGCCAGCAGCGCCCTGGGGAGCCCCTCCACCGGGGAGCTGTTTTTT
d_gene: TRBD1; abundance: -; v_gene: TRBV30; j_gene: TRBJ1-6; CDR3aa: CAWSRGQSSYNSPLHF; CDR3nt: TGTGCCTGGAGTCGGGGACAGAGCTCCTATAATTCACCCCTCCACTTT
d_gene: -; abundance: -; v_gene: TRBV5-1; j_gene: TRBJ2-5; CDR3aa: CASSYLFGIQETQYF; CDR3nt: TGCGCCAGCAGCTACCTTTTTGGTATCCAAGAGACCCAGTACTTC
d_gene: TRBD1; abundance: few; v_gene: TRBV3-1/TRBV3-2; j_gene: TRBJ2-3; CDR3aa: CASSQIQGAADTQYF; CDR3nt: TGTGCCAGCAGCCAAATACAGGGGGCAGCGGATACGCAGTATTTT
d_gene: -; abundance: once; v_gene: TRBV19; j_gene: TRBJ1-6; CDR3aa: CASSDREYSPLHF; CDR3nt: TGTGCCAGTAGTGACCGGGAGTATTCACCCCTCCACTTT
d_gene: -; abundance: -; v_gene: TRBV27; j_gene: TRBJ2-3; CDR3aa: CASSPRGRTDTDTQYF; CDR3nt: TGTGCCAGCAGTCCGCGGGGACGGACCGACACAGATACGCAGTATTTT
d_gene: TRBD1; abundance: -; v_gene: TRBV5-1; j_gene: TRBJ2-7; CDR3aa: CASSLTGDSSYEQYF; CDR3nt: TGCGCCAGCAGCTTGACAGGGGACAGCTCCTACGAGCAGTACTTC
d_gene: -; abundance: -; v_gene: TRBV5-1; j_gene: TRBJ1-1; CDR3aa: CASSSKRNTEAFF; CDR3nt: TGCGCCAGCAGCTCTAAAAGGAACACTGAAGCTTTCTTT
d_gene: TRBD1; abundance: -; v_gene: TRBV16; j_gene: TRBJ1-1; CDR3aa: CASSQGQGYTEAFF; CDR3nt: TGTGCCAGCAGCCAGGGACAGGGATACACTGAAGCTTTCTTT
d_gene: -; abundance: -; v_gene: TRBV28; j_gene: TRBJ2-7; CDR3aa: CASSLIVDGHYEQYF; CDR3nt: TGTGCCAGCAGTTTAATTGTGGACGGTCACTACGAGCAGTACTTC
d_gene: -; abundance: -; v_gene: TRBV10-2; j_gene: TRBJ1-2; CDR3aa: CASSDGYGYTF; CDR3nt: TGCGCCAGCAGTGACGGGTATGGCTACACCTTC
d_gene: TRBD1; abundance: -; v_gene: TRBV4-1; j_gene: TRBJ2-3; CDR3aa: CASSQGRGPTDTQYF; CDR3nt: TGCGCCAGCAGCCAAGGTAGGGGGCCGACAGATACGCAGTATTTT
d_gene: -; abundance: once; v_gene: TRBV24-1; j_gene: TRBJ1-5; CDR3aa: CATSDWNSNQPQHF; CDR3nt: TGTGCCACCAGTGATTGGAATAGCAATCAGCCCCAGCATTTT
d_gene: -; abundance: -; v_gene: TRBV27; j_gene: TRBJ1-5; CDR3aa: CASSFAGSNQPQHF; CDR3nt: TGTGCCAGCAGTTTCGCAGGGAGCAATCAGCCCCAGCATTTT
d_gene: -; abundance: -; v_gene: TRBV27; j_gene: TRBJ1-1; CDR3aa: CASSRQVVGTEAFF; CDR3nt: TGTGCCAGCAGCCGACAGGTGGTAGGCACTGAAGCTTTCTTT
d_gene: -; abundance: -; v_gene: TRBV2; j_gene: TRBJ1-4; CDR3aa: CASSDEKLFF; CDR3nt: TGTGCCAGCAGTGATGAAAAACTGTTTTTT
d_gene: -; abundance: -; v_gene: TRBV10-3; j_gene: TRBJ1-3; CDR3aa: CAISERGNRGNTIYF; CDR3nt: TGTGCCATCAGTGAGAGGGGCAATAGGGGAAACACCATATATTTT
d_gene: -; abundance: -; v_gene: TRBV15; j_gene: TRBJ1-1; CDR3aa: CATSNLPGNPPEAFF; CDR3nt: TGTGCCACCAGCAACCTTCCAGGGAACCCCCCTGAAGCTTTCTTT
d_gene: -; abundance: -; v_gene: TRBV19; j_gene: TRBJ1-2; CDR3aa: CASSVGTNDGYTF; CDR3nt: TGTGCCAGTAGTGTCGGGACTAACGATGGCTACACCTTC
d_gene: TRBD2; abundance: -; v_gene: TRBV28; j_gene: TRBJ2-2; CDR3aa: CASSFLGLAGRAGELFF; CDR3nt: TGTGCCAGCAGTTTCCTGGGACTAGCGGGAAGGGCCGGGGAGCTGTTTTTT
d_gene: -; abundance: -; v_gene: TRBV29-1; j_gene: TRBJ2-7; CDR3aa: CSVEDTNKGYEQYF; CDR3nt: TGCAGCGTTGAAGACACTAACAAGGGCTACGAGCAGTACTTC
d_gene: -; abundance: -; v_gene: TRBV4-1; j_gene: TRBJ1-2; CDR3aa: CASSQVNPGLSDGYTF; CDR3nt: TGCGCCAGCAGCCAAGTTAATCCGGGACTTTCTGACGGCTACACCTTC
d_gene: -; abundance: once; v_gene: TRBV19; j_gene: TRBJ1-5; CDR3aa: CASSIDRGSNQPQHF; CDR3nt: TGTGCCAGTAGTATCGACCGTGGGAGCAATCAGCCCCAGCATTTT
d_gene: -; abundance: -; v_gene: TRBV3-1/TRBV3-2; j_gene: TRBJ1-1; CDR3aa: CASSQDRKVGGRREGMNTEAFF; CDR3nt: TGTGCCAGCAGCCAAGATAGGAAGGTGGGGGGGCGTAGAGAAGGAATGAACACTGAAGCTTTCTTT
d_gene: TRBD2; abundance: -; v_gene: TRBV10-2; j_gene: TRBJ2-7; CDR3aa: CASSETSGRAAREREQYF; CDR3nt: TGCGCCAGCAGTGAGACGAGCGGGAGGGCCGCAAGGGAGAGAGAGCAGTACTTC
d_gene: -; abundance: -; v_gene: TRBV6-2/TRBV6-3; j_gene: TRBJ2-6; CDR3aa: CASSYSTSGANVLTF; CDR3nt: TGTGCCAGCAGTTACTCGACTTCGGGGGCCAACGTCCTGACTTTC
d_gene: -; abundance: -; v_gene: TRBV6-1; j_gene: TRBJ2-1; CDR3aa: CASSELLGEQFF; CDR3nt: TGTGCCAGCAGTGAACTCTTGGGAGAGCAGTTCTTC
d_gene: TRBD1; abundance: -; v_gene: TRBV7-8; j_gene: TRBJ1-2; CDR3aa: CASSRATDRGYGYTF; CDR3nt: TGTGCCAGCAGCCGAGCAACGGACAGGGGCTATGGCTACACCTTC
d_gene: -; abundance: -; v_gene: TRBV3-1/TRBV3-2; j_gene: TRBJ1-6; CDR3aa: CASSQWDSPLHF; CDR3nt: TGTGCCAGCAGCCAATGGGATTCACCCCTCCACTTT
d_gene: -; abundance: -; v_gene: TRBV4-1; j_gene: TRBJ1-1; CDR3aa: CASSQESNAANTEAFF; CDR3nt: TGCGCCAGCAGCCAAGAGAGTAACGCAGCTAACACTGAAGCTTTCTTT
d_gene: TRBD1; abundance: -; v_gene: TRBV28; j_gene: TRBJ1-6; CDR3aa: CASMGSEQGFSPLHF; CDR3nt: TGTGCCAGCATGGGATCCGAACAGGGGTTCTCACCCCTCCACTTT
d_gene: -; abundance: -; v_gene: TRBV19; j_gene: TRBJ2-7; CDR3aa: CASSIDWVAASGRDYEQYF; CDR3nt: TGTGCCAGTAGTATAGATTGGGTAGCGGCATCCGGGAGAGATTACGAGCAGTACTTC
d_gene: TRBD1; abundance: -; v_gene: TRBV9; j_gene: TRBJ2-3; CDR3aa: CASSPTDRGGGTDTQYF; CDR3nt: TGTGCCAGCAGCCCCACGGACAGGGGAGGGGGCACAGATACGCAGTATTTT
d_gene: -; abundance: -; v_gene: TRBV11-1; j_gene: TRBJ1-6; CDR3aa: CASSLSRIESPLHF; CDR3nt: TGTGCCAGCAGCTTATCCAGAATAGAGTCACCCCTCCACTTT
d_gene: -; abundance: few; v_gene: TRBV6-8; j_gene: TRBJ2-2; CDR3aa: CASTLGPTGELFF; CDR3nt: TGTGCCAGCACTCTCGGTCCCACCGGGGAGCTGTTTTTT
d_gene: -; abundance: -; v_gene: TRBV27; j_gene: TRBJ1-4; CDR3aa: CASSPSVAGVVEKLFF; CDR3nt: TGTGCCAGCAGTCCATCAGTTGCAGGGGTAGTTGAAAAACTGTTTTTT
d_gene: TRBD1; abundance: -; v_gene: TRBV4-1; j_gene: TRBJ2-1; CDR3aa: CASSQGQGAGEQFF; CDR3nt: TGCGCCAGCAGTCAAGGACAGGGGGCGGGTGAGCAGTTCTTC
d_gene: -; abundance: -; v_gene: TRBV12-3/TRBV12-4; j_gene: TRBJ1-1; CDR3aa: CASSKGLNTEAFF; CDR3nt: TGTGCCAGCAGTAAGGGTCTGAACACTGAAGCTTTCTTT
d_gene: -; abundance: -; v_gene: TRBV4-2; j_gene: TRBJ2-6; CDR3aa: CASSQDLGRGANVLTF; CDR3nt: TGTGCCAGCAGCCAAGATTTGGGGCGTGGGGCCAACGTCCTGACTTTC
d_gene: TRBD2; abundance: -; v_gene: TRBV7-8; j_gene: TRBJ2-7; CDR3aa: CASSPYRVAGGNEQYF; CDR3nt: TGTGCCAGCAGCCCATACAGGGTAGCGGGAGGGAACGAGCAGTACTTC
d_gene: TRBD2; abundance: -; v_gene: TRBV2; j_gene: TRBJ2-7; CDR3aa: CASSEEAGGPYEQYF; CDR3nt: TGTGCCAGCAGTGAGGAAGCGGGAGGGCCTTACGAGCAGTACTTC
d_gene: -; abundance: -; v_gene: TRBV14; j_gene: TRBJ1-2; CDR3aa: CASSYGTNYGYTF; CDR3nt: TGTGCCAGCAGTTACGGGACGAACTATGGCTACACCTTC
d_gene: -; abundance: -; v_gene: TRBV28; j_gene: TRBJ1-1; CDR3aa: CASSIYTEAFF; CDR3nt: TGTGCCAGCAGTATTTATACTGAAGCTTTCTTT
d_gene: -; abundance: -; v_gene: TRBV2; j_gene: TRBJ2-3; CDR3aa: CASSEGGVSTDTQYF; CDR3nt: TGTGCCAGCAGTGAAGGTGGCGTTAGCACAGATACGCAGTATTTT
d_gene: TRBD2; abundance: -; v_gene: TRBV24-1; j_gene: TRBJ2-5; CDR3aa: CATSDLNSGGQETQYF; CDR3nt: TGTGCCACCAGTGATTTGAATTCGGGGGGCCAAGAGACCCAGTACTTC
d_gene: -; abundance: -; v_gene: TRBV28; j_gene: TRBJ1-2; CDR3aa: CASSFWGIGYGYTF; CDR3nt: TGTGCCAGCAGTTTTTGGGGAATAGGCTATGGCTACACCTTC
d_gene: -; abundance: -; v_gene: TRBV15; j_gene: TRBJ1-1; CDR3aa: CATSRDQMVTEAFF; CDR3nt: TGTGCCACCAGCAGAGATCAAATGGTCACTGAAGCTTTCTTT
d_gene: -; abundance: -; v_gene: TRBV7-2; j_gene: TRBJ2-5; CDR3aa: CASSPGQQETQYF; CDR3nt: TGTGCCAGCAGCCCAGGACAGCAAGAGACCCAGTACTTC
d_gene: -; abundance: -; v_gene: TRBV27; j_gene: TRBJ2-1; CDR3aa: CASNRVGRTVGNEQFF; CDR3nt: TGTGCCAGCAACCGCGTAGGGCGGACAGTTGGTAATGAGCAGTTCTTC
d_gene: -; abundance: -; v_gene: TRBV12-3/TRBV12-4; j_gene: TRBJ2-1; CDR3aa: CASTPDHNEQFF; CDR3nt: TGTGCCAGCACCCCAGACCACAATGAGCAGTTCTTC
d_gene: -; abundance: -; v_gene: TRBV6-1; j_gene: TRBJ1-6; CDR3aa: CASSEMGGNSPLHF; CDR3nt: TGTGCCAGCAGTGAAATGGGAGGGAATTCACCCCTCCACTTT
d_gene: -; abundance: -; v_gene: TRBV12-3/TRBV12-4; j_gene: TRBJ2-7; CDR3aa: CASSLGQTYEQYF; CDR3nt: TGTGCCAGCAGTTTAGGACAGACCTACGAGCAGTACTTC